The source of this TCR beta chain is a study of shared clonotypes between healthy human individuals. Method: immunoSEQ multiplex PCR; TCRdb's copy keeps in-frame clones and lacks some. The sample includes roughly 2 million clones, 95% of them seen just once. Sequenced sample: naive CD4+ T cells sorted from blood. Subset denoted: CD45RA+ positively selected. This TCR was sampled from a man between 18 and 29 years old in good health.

The CDR3 bases are TGTGCCAGTAGTATTTCTCAGGGGGCTGGAGATACGCAGTATTTT. Amino acids: CASSISQGAGDTQYF. The chain carries TRBV19 and TRBJ2-3; 8 bases align to TRBD1. The V and J ends lost 3 bases and 5 bases, in that order; junction bases with no gene match: 7. CDR1 is LNHDA, CDR2 SQIVND, per germline (reference sequence). The CDR3 covers 15 residues. The variable domain in full, completed from reference TRBV19 and TRBJ2-3, reads DGGITQSPKYLFRKEGQNVTLSCEQNLNHDAMYWYRQDPGQGLRLIYYSQIVNDFQKGDIAEGYSVSREKKESFPLTVTSAQKNPTAFYLCASSISQGAGDTQYFGPGTRLTVL.